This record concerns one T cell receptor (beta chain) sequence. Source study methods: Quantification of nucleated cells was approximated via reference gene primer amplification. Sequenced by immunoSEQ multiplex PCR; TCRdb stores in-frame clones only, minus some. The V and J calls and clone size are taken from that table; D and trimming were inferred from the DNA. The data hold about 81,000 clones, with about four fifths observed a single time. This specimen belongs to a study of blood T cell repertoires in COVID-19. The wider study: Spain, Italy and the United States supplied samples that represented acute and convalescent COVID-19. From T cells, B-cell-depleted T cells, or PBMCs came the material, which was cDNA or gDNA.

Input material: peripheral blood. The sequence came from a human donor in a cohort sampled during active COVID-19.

CDR3 in amino acids: CASSEAKGDYGYTF. CDR3 coding DNA: TGTGCCAGCAGTGAAGCGAAAGGGGACTATGGCTACACCTTC. The rearrangement uses TRBV6-1 and TRBJ1-2; D possibly corresponds to TRBD1 (5 bases). CDR3 length: 14 amino acids. Trimming removed 0 bases at V and 3 bases at J, with 8 bases between. Germline V CDR1 and CDR2: MNHNS, SASEGT.